Listed below are T cell receptor beta chains from one sample, sequenced in a study of T cell responses to AZD1222 COVID-19 vaccine. Sequencing was performed with immunoSEQ multiplex PCR; in TCRdb, only in-frame clones are kept and a portion is missing. Of over 75,000 clones listed, approximately 90% were seen once; the top ten hold around a tenth. Specimen: peripheral blood, collected 28 days after the second AZD1222 dose. Receptors originate from an adult who received the AZD1222 COVID-19 vaccine. CDR3s include the opening cysteine and the closing phenylalanine or tryptophan. The D gene is left open where the match is weak. Size is omitted from some rows. Given values are once, few, many or a class for expanded clones.

size	D	V	J	CDR3	DNA
NA	NA	TRBV18	TRBJ2-1	CASSQQEYNEQFF	TGTGCCAGCTCACAGCAGGAGTACAATGAGCAGTTCTTC
NA	TRBD2	TRBV5-6	TRBJ2-5	CASSLRAAGQETQYF	TGTGCCAGCAGCTTGAGGGCAGCGGGACAAGAGACCCAGTACTTC
NA	NA	TRBV12-3/TRBV12-4	TRBJ1-5	CASSLAFDQPQHF	TGTGCCAGCAGTTTAGCGTTCGATCAGCCCCAGCATTTT
NA	NA	TRBV30	TRBJ2-5	CAWTGPTGETQYF	TGTGCCTGGACAGGGCCGACGGGAGAGACCCAGTACTTC
NA	TRBD2	TRBV13	TRBJ2-7	CASSDGTSGGKGYEQYF	TGTGCCAGCAGCGACGGGACTAGCGGGGGGAAAGGGTACGAGCAGTACTTC
NA	NA	TRBV7-2	TRBJ2-7	CASSLARGPGYF	TGTGCCAGCAGCTTAGCGCGTGGGCCCGGGTACTTC
NA	NA	TRBV6-2/TRBV6-3	TRBJ2-5	CASTPGRTWSAQYF	TGTGCCAGCACCCCCGGACGGACCTGGAGCGCCCAGTACTTC
once	TRBD1	TRBV4-1	TRBJ1-2	CASSPWTGSNYGYTF	TGCGCCAGCAGCCCCTGGACAGGGTCTAACTATGGCTACACCTTC
NA	TRBD2	TRBV5-1	TRBJ2-1	CASSFGVLAGSNEQFF	TGCGCCAGCAGCTTTGGTGTACTAGCGGGGAGCAATGAGCAGTTCTTC
NA	NA	TRBV27	TRBJ2-7	CASSPLPGVGSYEQYF	TGTGCCAGCAGTCCCTTACCCGGGGTGGGATCCTACGAGCAGTACTTC
NA	NA	TRBV6-5	TRBJ1-6	CASSWDNNSPLHF	TGTGCCAGCAGCTGGGACAATAATTCACCCCTCCACTTT
NA	TRBD1	TRBV29-1	TRBJ1-2	CSAGTETLSTF	TGCAGCGCGGGGACAGAGACTTTATCCACCTTC
NA	NA	TRBV2	TRBJ1-2	CASSEGYMDLWTF	TGTGCCAGCAGTGAAGGGTATATGGATCTATGGACCTTC
NA	NA	TRBV19	TRBJ2-1	CASSMSGVRTYNEQFF	TGTGCCAGTAGTATGTCAGGGGTTCGGACCTACAATGAGCAGTTCTTC
NA	NA	TRBV29-1	TRBJ2-3	CSVEQGPSTDTQYF	TGCAGCGTTGAGCAGGGCCCTAGCACAGATACGCAGTATTTT
NA	NA	TRBV18	TRBJ1-5	CASSEGGSNQPQHF	TGTGCCAGCTCAGAGGGGGGTAGCAATCAGCCCCAGCATTTT
NA	NA	TRBV27	TRBJ1-4	CASSYSATNEKLFF	TGTGCCAGCAGTTACTCTGCAACTAATGAAAAACTGTTTTTT
NA	NA	TRBV7-8	TRBJ1-3	CASSLRVTTSGNTIYF	TGTGCCAGCAGCCTAAGGGTTACGACCTCTGGAAACACCATATATTTT
once	NA	TRBV6-5	TRBJ1-6	CASSRDGDSPLHF	TGTGCCAGCAGCCGGGACGGGGATTCACCCCTCCACTTT
once	TRBD1	TRBV11-3	TRBJ2-7	CASSSNRGGEQYF	TGTGCCAGCAGCTCCAACAGGGGTGGCGAGCAGTACTTC
NA	TRBD1	TRBV2	TRBJ2-3	CASNFEANRDRSTDTQYF	TGTGCCAGCAATTTCGAGGCTAATCGGGACAGAAGCACAGATACGCAGTATTTT
NA	NA	TRBV21-1	TRBJ2-5	CASSKSRDRAGGQYF	TGTGCCAGCAGCAAATCTCGGGACAGGGCGGGTGGCCAGTACTTC
NA	TRBD2	TRBV7-9	TRBJ2-7	CASSKLPGLAGGSSYEQYF	TGTGCCAGCAGCAAACTCCCGGGACTAGCGGGGGGTAGCTCCTACGAGCAGTACTTC
NA	TRBD2	TRBV7-3	TRBJ2-3	CASSSTSGGTDTQYF	TGTGCCAGCAGCTCCACTAGCGGGGGAACAGATACGCAGTATTTT
NA	NA	TRBV5-1	TRBJ1-5	CASSSGGGSNQPQHF	TGCGCCAGCAGCTCCGGGGGCGGCAGCAATCAGCCCCAGCATTTT
NA	NA	TRBV7-8	TRBJ2-1	CASSWDQSSYNEQFF	TGTGCCAGCAGCTGGGACCAGAGCTCCTACAATGAGCAGTTCTTC
NA	TRBD1	TRBV9	TRBJ1-1	CASSVTGGIGLEAFF	TGTGCCAGCAGCGTCACAGGGGGAATAGGGCTTGAAGCTTTCTTT
NA	NA	TRBV12-3/TRBV12-4	TRBJ2-5	CASSLTGVETQYF	TGTGCCAGCAGTTTAACGGGAGTCGAGACCCAGTACTTC
NA	TRBD1	TRBV9	TRBJ1-5	CASSPGQYSNQPQHF	TGTGCCAGCAGCCCGGGACAGTATAGCAATCAGCCCCAGCATTTT
NA	NA	TRBV6-5	TRBJ1-2	CASSSGVGGYTF	TGTGCCAGCAGTTCGGGGGTCGGTGGCTACACCTTC